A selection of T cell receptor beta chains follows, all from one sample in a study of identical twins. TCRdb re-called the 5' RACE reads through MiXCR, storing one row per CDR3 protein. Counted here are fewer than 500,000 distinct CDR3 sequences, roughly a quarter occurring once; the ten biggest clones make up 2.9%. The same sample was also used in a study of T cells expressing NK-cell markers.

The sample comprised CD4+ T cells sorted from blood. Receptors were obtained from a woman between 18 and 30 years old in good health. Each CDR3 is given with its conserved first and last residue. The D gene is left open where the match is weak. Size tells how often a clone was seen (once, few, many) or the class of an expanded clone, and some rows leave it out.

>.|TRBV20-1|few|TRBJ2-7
TGCAGTGCTAGAGAGAGGACAGTCTACGAGCAGTACTTC
CSARERTVYEQYF
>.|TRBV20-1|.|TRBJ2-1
TGCAGTGCTAGAGGGGGGAGCGGCTCCTACAATGAGCAGTTCTTC
CSARGGSGSYNEQFF
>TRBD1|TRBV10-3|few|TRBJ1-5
TGTGCCACCGCCGCCGGGACAGATAGCAATCAGCCCCAGCATTTT
CATAAGTDSNQPQHF
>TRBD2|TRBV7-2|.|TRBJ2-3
TGTGCCAGCAGACTAGCGGGCCGCCCAGATACGCAGTATTTT
CASRLAGRPDTQYF
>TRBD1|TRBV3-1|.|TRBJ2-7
TGTGCCAGCAGCTCTTACAGGGGCTACGAGCAGTACTTC
CASSSYRGYEQYF
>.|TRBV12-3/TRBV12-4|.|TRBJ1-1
TGTGCCAGCAGCTACCTCCTTCGGGACAAGGGCAGACCATTCTTT
CASSYLLRDKGRPFF
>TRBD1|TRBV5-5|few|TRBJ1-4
TGTGCCAGCAGCTTTAACAGGGGGGGCGAAAAACTGTTTTTT
CASSFNRGGEKLFF
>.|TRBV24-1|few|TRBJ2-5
TGTGCCACCAGTGATCCGCCTGCGGAGACCCAGTACTTC
CATSDPPAETQYF
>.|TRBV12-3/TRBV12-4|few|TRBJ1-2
TGTGCCAGCAGTTTCCCGTCAGCTAACTATGGCTACACCTTC
CASSFPSANYGYTF
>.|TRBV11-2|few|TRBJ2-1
TGTGCCAGCAGCTTACTGGGGGGGCTTACAATGAGGCAGTTCTTC
CASSLLGGLTMRQFF
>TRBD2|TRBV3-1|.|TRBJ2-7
TGTGCCAGCAGCCGCCGGGGCGGGGGGTTCTACGAGCAGTACTTC
CASSRRGGGFYEQYF
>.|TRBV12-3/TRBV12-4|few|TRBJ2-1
TGTGCCAGCGCCTCGGGTGGGGCCTACAATGAGCAGTTCTTC
CASASGGAYNEQFF
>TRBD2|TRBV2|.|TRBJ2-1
TGTGCCAGCAGTGATACCGCGACTAGCGGGAGCGGAAATGAGCAGTTCTTC
CASSDTATSGSGNEQFF
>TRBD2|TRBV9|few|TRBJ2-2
TGTGCCAGCAGCGGCGGTGGGAGGGCCCTCGGGGAGCTGTTTTTT
CASSGGGRALGELFF
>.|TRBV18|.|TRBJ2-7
TGTGCCAGCTCAGCGACACTTACGACGAACGAGCAGTACTTC
CASSATLTTNEQYF
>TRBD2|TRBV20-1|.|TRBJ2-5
TGCAGTGCCCTACTAGCGGGGGGGCCCGAGACCCAGTACTTC
CSALLAGGPETQYF
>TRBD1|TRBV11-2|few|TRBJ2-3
TGTGCCAGCAGGGGACAGAACACAGATACGCAGTATTTT
CASRGQNTDTQYF
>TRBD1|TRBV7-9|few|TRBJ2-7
TGTGCCAGCAGCTTAGTATGGGACAGCTCCTACGAGCAGTACTTC
CASSLVWDSSYEQYF